Here is one T cell receptor (beta chain) with its context. Antigen unknown. The material for each subset, its genomic DNA, was split evenly across several immunoSEQ plates. Some clones are missing from TCRdb's copy, which holds only in-frame ones; the method was immunoSEQ multiplex PCR. The profile covers roughly 330,000 clones, with approximately 74% appearing a single time and about a tenth taken by the ten largest. The data belong to a study of shared clonotypes between healthy human individuals. About the study: Samples came from a couple of female and a few male donors aged 18 to 49.

The split of CD4+ cells yielded CD45RA+ naive and CD45RA-negative memory subsets. CDR3 length: 18 residues. Trimming took 6 bases from V and 7 from J, leaving 27 bases between them. Germline V lookup: CDR1 WSHSY, CDR2 SAAADI. Notes on the study in general: Naive CD4 clonotypes were shared across several donors at roughly 5%.

The material sequenced was memory CD4+ T cells sorted from blood. Subset of the sample: CD45RA-negative fraction. This receptor was identified in a man aged 25-45 years in good health. The rearrangement uses TRBV10-2 and TRBJ2-2; tentatively, D is TRBD1 (6 bases). The CDR3: CASRQTLAAGAKFGELFF. The CDR3, as DNA: TGCGCCAGCAGACAAACCCTCGCGGCAGGGGCAAAGTTCGGGGAGCTGTTTTTT.